These 14 T cell receptor beta chains came from one sample sequenced in a study of T-cell reconstitution after alpha-beta-depleted transplantation in children. Unique molecular identifiers tagged the TCRbeta library. Via MiXCR, TCRdb re-called the PCR reads, giving one row per CDR3 protein. Among about 340,000 distinct CDR3 sequences listed, 15% to 20% were seen once. Sample: PBMCs, mostly from graft donor cells, taken 360 days after TCRalphabeta/CD19-depleted stem cell transplant. The receptor set was obtained from a male patient aged 2-9 years who had a stem cell transplant for acute lymphoblastic leukemia, so the T cells may come from the graft donor.

The genes are TRBV6-1 and TRBJ1-2; perhaps TRBD1 as D (6 bases). Germline lookup yields CDR1 MNHNS and CDR2 SASEGT. The CDR3 extends over 13 amino acids. Between the trimmed V and J ends, which lost 8 bases and 7 bases, there was a span of 17 bases. The CDR3 loop is CASVNREEAGYTF. The CDR3 nucleotides are TGTGCCAGCGTCAACAGGGAGGAGGCTGGCTACACCTTC.

The chain employs TRBV5-1 and TRBJ2-4; weak D call: TRBD1 (6 bases). The ends were cut back, 4 bases at V and 8 bases at J, with 10 bases in the middle. Germline CDR1 is SGHRS and CDR2 is YFSETQ. This CDR3 has 12 residues. CDR3 coding DNA: TGCGCCAGCAGCCAAAACAGGGACATTCAGTACTTC. Amino acid sequence: CASSQNRDIQYF.

The V and J genes are TRBV29-1 and TRBJ2-2; 8 nucleotides agree with TRBD2. This CDR3 comprises 13 residues. The J segment lost 4 bases and the V segment lost 4 bases, leaving 2 bases of the junction unmatched. Germline V gene sequence: CDR1 SQVTM, CDR2 ANQGSEA. The CDR3: CSVAREVTGELFF. The CDR3 DNA reads TGCAGCGTTGCGCGGGAGGTCACCGGGGAGCTGTTTTTT.

The chain employs TRBV4-2 and TRBJ1-1; the match to TRBD1 covers 9 bases. V shed 4 bases, J shed 4 bases, and the junction held 1 base outside the gene matches. This CDR3 region has 13 residues. Germline-derived CDR1 and CDR2 are LGHNA and YNFKEQ. This chain's CDR3 is CASSRDRVTEAFF. The CDR3 DNA is TGTGCCAGCAGCCGGGACAGGGTCACTGAAGCTTTCTTT.

A few counts support this clonotype. V is TRBV28 and J is TRBJ2-7; 9 nucleotides agree with TRBD1. Germline assignment: CDR1 MDHEN and CDR2 SYDVKM. This CDR3 comprises 13 residues. Trimming at V came to 8 bases and at J to 8 bases, leaving 10 bases not matched to a gene. The CDR3 reads CASGTGNPSQQYF. The DNA of the CDR3 is TGTGCCAGCGGGACAGGGAATCCATCTCAGCAGTACTTC.

This chain joins TRBV5-1 and TRBJ2-7; perhaps TRBD1 as D (6 bases). The CDR3 has 15 amino acids. From germline, CDR1 is SGHRS and CDR2 YFSETQ. Trimming took 2 bases from V and 4 from J, leaving 16 bases between them. The CDR3 DNA is TGCGCCAGCAGCTTCGCCCCGGACAGTAGGTACGAGCAGTACTTC. Amino acid sequence: CASSFAPDSRYEQYF.

CDR3 nucleotides: TGTGCCAGCAGCGTAGGAACCTCCGGGGAGCTGTTTTTT. This sequence encodes CASSVGTSGELFF. The chain is built from TRBV9 and TRBJ2-2; D is unresolved. The V end lost 0 bases, the J end lost 6 bases, and 6 bases lay between the germline ends. The germline CDR1 and CDR2 sequences are SGDLS and YYNGEE. CDR3 length equals 13 residues.

This clonotype was seen a few times. The rearrangement uses TRBV19 and TRBJ1-2, with D hard to call. The V end was cut by 5 bases, the J end by 1 base, with 20 bases between. The CDR3 sequence is 17 residues long. Germline V lookup: CDR1 LNHDA, CDR2 SQIVND (reference sequence). Here the CDR3 reads CASSPDAGSGHNYGYTF. DNA for the CDR3: TGTGCCAGTAGTCCCGATGCAGGCTCCGGCCATAACTATGGCTACACCTTC.

This clonotype was observed a few times. The V call is TRBV12-3 or TRBV12-4, the J call TRBJ2-5; 8 bases align to TRBD1. The CDR3 extends over 15 amino acids. J gave up 3 bases and V 1 base, and 4 bases lay outside the gene matches. In nucleotides, the CDR3 is TGTGCCAGCAGTTTAGGGAAGGACAGGGAAGAGACCCAGTACTTC. It specifies CASSLGKDREETQYF.

This clonotype appeared many times. The chain has TRBV7-9 and TRBJ2-1, with D tentatively TRBD2 (5 bases). From germline, CDR1 is SEHNR and CDR2 FQNEAQ (reference sequence). CDR3 length equals 16 residues. Trimming left V 5 bases short and J 0 bases short, with 14 bases between. The CDR3, as DNA: TGTGCCAGCAGCCGCCCGCACGGGGTCTCCTACAATGAGCAGTTCTTC. It codes for CASSRPHGVSYNEQFF.

This clonotype has ten or more counts. The genes are TRBV12-3 or TRBV12-4 and TRBJ2-1, with TRBD1 matching over 11 bases. CDR3 size: 17 residues. Unmatched junction bases numbered 8, after V lost 5 bases and J lost 2 bases. CDR3 amino acids: CASSPEADRGPYNEQFF. In nucleotides, the CDR3 is TGTGCCAGCAGTCCCGAGGCGGACAGGGGGCCCTACAATGAGCAGTTCTTC.

V usage is TRBV12-3 or TRBV12-4 and J usage is TRBJ1-3, with TRBD1 matching 9 bases. This CDR3 spans 15 amino acids. The V gene end was trimmed by 6 bases and the J gene end by 3 bases; junction bases not matched to a gene: 6. The CDR3 DNA sequence: TGTGCCAGCAGCCAACAGGGGGCGGGTGGAAACACCATATATTTT. It specifies CASSQQGAGGNTIYF.

In this sample, this clonotype turned up many times. The chain uses TRBV28 and TRBJ2-7; 10 bases align to TRBD2. The CDR3 length is 22 residues. CDR1 is MDHEN, CDR2 SYDVKM, per germline. The J segment lost 1 base and the V segment lost 2 bases, leaving 23 bases of the junction unmatched. The DNA of the CDR3 is TGTGCCAGCAGTTTAAGGGATCTGGGTACGGCAGCCCTAGCGGGAGAATCCTACGAGCAGTACTTC. This codes for CASSLRDLGTAALAGESYEQYF.

This clonotype was found many times. The gene calls are TRBV12-3 or TRBV12-4 and TRBJ2-1; the D is unclear. The CDR3 contains 10 residues. V lost 8 bases and J lost 4, with 3 bases in between. The CDR3 DNA reads as TGTGCCAGCGGTTACAATGAGCAGTTCTTC. Amino acids: CASGYNEQFF.